Sequencing of this T cell receptor beta chain was carried out in a study of T-cell memory formation after mild COVID-19. TCRdb ran MiXCR on the 5' RACE reads and lists one entry per CDR3 protein. This repertoire shows 250,000 to 350,000 distinct CDR3 sequences, approximately 15% found once; its top ten account for around 23%. The CDR3 has 15 residues. Germline assignment: CDR1 MNHEY and CDR2 SVGAGI. With 4 bases clipped from V and 3 bases from J, the junction kept 7 bases outside the gene matches. This clonotype was obtained from a man younger than 35 who had mild COVID-19 (a few samples of this study predate the infection). Cell type and time point are not known. The sequenced sample was PBMCs or a T cell subset sorted from them (not recorded which). The rearrangement uses TRBV6-5 and TRBJ2-5, with 8 bases matching TRBD1. The CDR3 nucleotides are TGTGCCAGCAGTTCGACAGGGGTGCTAAAAGAGACCCAGTACTTC. Translated: CASSSTGVLKETQYF.